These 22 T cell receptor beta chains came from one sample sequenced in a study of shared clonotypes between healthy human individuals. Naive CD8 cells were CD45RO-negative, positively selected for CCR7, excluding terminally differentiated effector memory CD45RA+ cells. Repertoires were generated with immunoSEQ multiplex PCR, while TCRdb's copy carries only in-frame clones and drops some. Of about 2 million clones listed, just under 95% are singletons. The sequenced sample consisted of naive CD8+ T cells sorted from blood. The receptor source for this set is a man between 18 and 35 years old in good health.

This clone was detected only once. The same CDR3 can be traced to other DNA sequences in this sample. This chain's CDR3 is CASSFGPDYEQYF. The CDR3 coding sequence is TGTGCCAGCAGTTTCGGGCCAGACTACGAGCAGTACTTC. The chain recombines TRBV27 with TRBJ2-7; D remains unclear. CDR3 size: 13 residues. Germline V CDR1 and CDR2: MNHEY, SMNVEV (reference sequence). V lost 3 bases, J lost 3 bases, and 9 bases lay in between.

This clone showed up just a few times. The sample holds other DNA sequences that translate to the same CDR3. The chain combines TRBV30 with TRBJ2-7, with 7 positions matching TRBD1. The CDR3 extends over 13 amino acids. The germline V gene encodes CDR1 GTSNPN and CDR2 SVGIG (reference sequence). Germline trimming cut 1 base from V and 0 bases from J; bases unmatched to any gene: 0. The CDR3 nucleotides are TGTGCCTGGAGTGGGGACAGCTCCTACGAGCAGTACTTC. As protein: CAWSGDSSYEQYF.

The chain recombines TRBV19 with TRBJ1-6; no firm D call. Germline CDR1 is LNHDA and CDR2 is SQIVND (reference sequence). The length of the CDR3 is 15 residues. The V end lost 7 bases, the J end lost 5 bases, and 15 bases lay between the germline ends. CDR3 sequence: CASTTTDEHNSPLHF. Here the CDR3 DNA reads TGTGCCAGTACTACTACCGACGAGCATAATTCACCCCTCCACTTT.

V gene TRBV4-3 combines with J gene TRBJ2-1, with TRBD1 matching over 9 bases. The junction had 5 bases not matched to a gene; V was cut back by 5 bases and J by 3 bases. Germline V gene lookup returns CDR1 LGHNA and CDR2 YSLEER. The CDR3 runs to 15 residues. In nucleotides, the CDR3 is TGCGCCAGCAGCGCCGGGACAGGGCTCTACAATGAGCAGTTCTTC. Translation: CASSAGTGLYNEQFF.

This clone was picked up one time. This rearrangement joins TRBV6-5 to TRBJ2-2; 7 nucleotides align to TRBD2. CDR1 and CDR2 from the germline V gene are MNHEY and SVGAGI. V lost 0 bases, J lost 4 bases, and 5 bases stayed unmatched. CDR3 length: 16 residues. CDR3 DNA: TGTGCCAGCAGTTACTCCGCGGGGGAGCTCACCGGGGAGCTGTTTTTT. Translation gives CASSYSAGELTGELFF.

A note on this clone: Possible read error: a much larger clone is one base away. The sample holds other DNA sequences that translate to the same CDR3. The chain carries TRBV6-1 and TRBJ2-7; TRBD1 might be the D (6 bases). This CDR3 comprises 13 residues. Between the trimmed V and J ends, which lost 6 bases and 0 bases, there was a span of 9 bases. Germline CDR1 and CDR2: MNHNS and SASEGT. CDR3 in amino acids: CASSVRGSYEQYF. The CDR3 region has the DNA TGTGCCAGCAGCGTCAGGGGCTCCTACGAGCAGTACTTC.

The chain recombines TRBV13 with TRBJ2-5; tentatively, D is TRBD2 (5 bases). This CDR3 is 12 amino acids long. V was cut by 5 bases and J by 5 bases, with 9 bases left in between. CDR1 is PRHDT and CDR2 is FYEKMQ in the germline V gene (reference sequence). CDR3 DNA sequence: TGTGCCAGCAGCACACGAGGGGAGACCCAGTACTTC. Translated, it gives CASSTRGETQYF.

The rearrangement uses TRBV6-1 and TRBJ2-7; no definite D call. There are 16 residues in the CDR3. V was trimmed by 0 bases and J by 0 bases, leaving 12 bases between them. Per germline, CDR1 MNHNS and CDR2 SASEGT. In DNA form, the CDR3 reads TGTGCCAGCAGTGAAGCGATAGGTTTTAGCTCCTACGAGCAGTACTTC. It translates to CASSEAIGFSSYEQYF.

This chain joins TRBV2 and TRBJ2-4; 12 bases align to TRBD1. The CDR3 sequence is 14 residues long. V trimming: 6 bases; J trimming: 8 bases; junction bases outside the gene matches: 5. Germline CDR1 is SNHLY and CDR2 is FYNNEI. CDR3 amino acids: CASRAGTGGHIQYF. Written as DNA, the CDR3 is TGTGCCAGCAGAGCCGGGACAGGGGGCCACATTCAGTACTTC.

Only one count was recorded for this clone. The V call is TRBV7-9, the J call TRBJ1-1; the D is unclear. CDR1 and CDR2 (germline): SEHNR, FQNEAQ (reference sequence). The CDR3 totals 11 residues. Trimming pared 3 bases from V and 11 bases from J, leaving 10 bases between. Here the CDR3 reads CASSFGVGAFF. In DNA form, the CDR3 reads TGTGCCAGCAGCTTTGGGGTGGGGGCTTTCTTT.

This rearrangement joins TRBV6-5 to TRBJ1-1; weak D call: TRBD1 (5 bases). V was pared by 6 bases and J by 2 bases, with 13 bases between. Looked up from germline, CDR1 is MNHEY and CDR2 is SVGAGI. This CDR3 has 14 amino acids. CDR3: CASRDKDYNTEAFF. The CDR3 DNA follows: TGTGCCAGCAGGGACAAAGACTATAACACTGAAGCTTTCTTT.

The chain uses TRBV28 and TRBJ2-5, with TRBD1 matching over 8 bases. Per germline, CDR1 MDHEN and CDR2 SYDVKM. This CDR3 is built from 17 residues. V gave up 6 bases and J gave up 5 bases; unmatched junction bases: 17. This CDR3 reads CASRRILPDRVGETQYF. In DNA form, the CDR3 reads TGTGCCAGCAGGCGTATTCTCCCGGACAGGGTTGGGGAGACCCAGTACTTC. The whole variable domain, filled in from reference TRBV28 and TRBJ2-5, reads DVKVTQSSRYLVKRTGEKVFLECVQDMDHENMFWYRQDPGLGLRLIYFSYDVKMKEKGDIPEGYSVSREKKERFSLILESASTNQTSMYLCASRRILPDRVGETQYFGPGTRLLVL.

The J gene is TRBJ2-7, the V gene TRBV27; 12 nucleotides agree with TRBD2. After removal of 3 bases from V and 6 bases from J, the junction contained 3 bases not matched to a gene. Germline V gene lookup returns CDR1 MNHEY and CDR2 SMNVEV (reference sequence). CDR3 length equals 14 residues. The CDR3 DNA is TGTGCCAGCAGTTTGACTAGCGGGGGTTCCGAGCAGTACTTC. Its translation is CASSLTSGGSEQYF.

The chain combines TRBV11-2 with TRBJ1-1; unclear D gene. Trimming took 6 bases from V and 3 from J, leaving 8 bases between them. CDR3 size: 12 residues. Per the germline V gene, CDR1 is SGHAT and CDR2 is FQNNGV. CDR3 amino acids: CASSWSDTEAFF. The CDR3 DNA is TGTGCCAGCAGTTGGTCCGACACTGAAGCTTTCTTT.

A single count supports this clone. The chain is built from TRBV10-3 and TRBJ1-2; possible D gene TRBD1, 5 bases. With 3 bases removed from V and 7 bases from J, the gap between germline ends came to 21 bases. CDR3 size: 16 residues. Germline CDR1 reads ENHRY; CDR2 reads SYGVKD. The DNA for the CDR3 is TGTGCCATCAGTGAATCCGACAGTCTCGGCGGGGTTGGCTACACCTTC. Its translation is CAISESDSLGGVGYTF.

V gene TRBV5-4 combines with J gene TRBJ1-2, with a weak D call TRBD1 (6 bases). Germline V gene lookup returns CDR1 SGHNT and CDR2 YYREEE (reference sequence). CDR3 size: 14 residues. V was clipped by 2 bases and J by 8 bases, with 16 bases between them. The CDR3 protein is CASSFWGGSEGYTF. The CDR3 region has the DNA TGTGCCAGCAGCTTCTGGGGGGGCTCTGAGGGCTACACCTTC.

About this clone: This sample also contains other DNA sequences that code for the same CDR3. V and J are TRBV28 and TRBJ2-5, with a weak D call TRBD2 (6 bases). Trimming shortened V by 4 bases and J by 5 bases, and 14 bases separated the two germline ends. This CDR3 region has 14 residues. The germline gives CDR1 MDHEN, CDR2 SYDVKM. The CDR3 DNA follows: TGTGCCAGCAGTTCAGGACTACTAGGGGAGACCCAGTACTTC. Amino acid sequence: CASSSGLLGETQYF.

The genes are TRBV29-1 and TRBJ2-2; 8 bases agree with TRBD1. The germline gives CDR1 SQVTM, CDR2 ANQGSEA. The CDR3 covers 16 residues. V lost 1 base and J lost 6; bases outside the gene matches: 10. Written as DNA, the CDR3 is TGCAGCGTTGAAGGACAGGGGTTCTCCCGTTCCGGGGAGCTGTTTTTT. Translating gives CSVEGQGFSRSGELFF.

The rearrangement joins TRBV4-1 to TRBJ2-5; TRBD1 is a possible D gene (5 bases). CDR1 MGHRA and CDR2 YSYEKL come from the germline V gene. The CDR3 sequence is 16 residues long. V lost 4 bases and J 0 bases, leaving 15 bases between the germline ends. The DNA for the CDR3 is TGCGCCAGCAGCCCGTCAGGGAATTGGTACCAAGAGACCCAGTACTTC. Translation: CASSPSGNWYQETQYF.

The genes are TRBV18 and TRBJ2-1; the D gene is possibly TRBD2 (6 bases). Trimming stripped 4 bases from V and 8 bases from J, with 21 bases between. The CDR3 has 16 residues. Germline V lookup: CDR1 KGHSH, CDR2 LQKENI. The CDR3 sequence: CASSRTRRDLTDEQFF. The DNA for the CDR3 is TGTGCCAGCTCACGCACTCGGCGGGATCTTACAGATGAGCAGTTCTTC.

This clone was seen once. CDR3 sequence: CASSTQPSLSTEAFF. The CDR3 DNA sequence: TGTGCCAGCAGTACCCAGCCATCGCTGAGCACTGAAGCTTTCTTT. The chain is built from TRBV6-5 and TRBJ1-1; no firm D call. The CDR3 sequence is 15 residues long. Germline CDR1 is MNHEY and CDR2 is SVGAGI. Trimming cost V 5 bases and J 4 bases, with 17 bases left between them.

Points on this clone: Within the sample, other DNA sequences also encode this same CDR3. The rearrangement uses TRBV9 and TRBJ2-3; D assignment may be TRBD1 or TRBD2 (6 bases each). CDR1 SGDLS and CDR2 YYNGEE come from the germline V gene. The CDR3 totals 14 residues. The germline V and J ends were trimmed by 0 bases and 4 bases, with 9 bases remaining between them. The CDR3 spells CASSVEGGADTQYF. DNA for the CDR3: TGTGCCAGCAGCGTAGAGGGGGGTGCAGATACGCAGTATTTT.